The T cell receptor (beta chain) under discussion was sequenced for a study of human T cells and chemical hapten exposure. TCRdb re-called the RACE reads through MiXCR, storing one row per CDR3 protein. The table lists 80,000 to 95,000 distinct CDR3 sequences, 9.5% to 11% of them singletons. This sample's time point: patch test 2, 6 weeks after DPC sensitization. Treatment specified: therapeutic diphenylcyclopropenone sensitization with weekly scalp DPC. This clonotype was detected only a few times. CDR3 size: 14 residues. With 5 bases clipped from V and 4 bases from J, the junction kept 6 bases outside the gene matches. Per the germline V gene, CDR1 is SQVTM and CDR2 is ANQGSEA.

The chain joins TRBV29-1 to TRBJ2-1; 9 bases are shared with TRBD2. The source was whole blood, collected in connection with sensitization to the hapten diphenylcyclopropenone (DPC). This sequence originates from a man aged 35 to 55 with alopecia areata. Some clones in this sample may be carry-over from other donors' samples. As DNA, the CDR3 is TGCAGCGTTTTGGCGGGAGGGCCTTACAATGAGCAGTTCTTC. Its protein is CSVLAGGPYNEQFF.